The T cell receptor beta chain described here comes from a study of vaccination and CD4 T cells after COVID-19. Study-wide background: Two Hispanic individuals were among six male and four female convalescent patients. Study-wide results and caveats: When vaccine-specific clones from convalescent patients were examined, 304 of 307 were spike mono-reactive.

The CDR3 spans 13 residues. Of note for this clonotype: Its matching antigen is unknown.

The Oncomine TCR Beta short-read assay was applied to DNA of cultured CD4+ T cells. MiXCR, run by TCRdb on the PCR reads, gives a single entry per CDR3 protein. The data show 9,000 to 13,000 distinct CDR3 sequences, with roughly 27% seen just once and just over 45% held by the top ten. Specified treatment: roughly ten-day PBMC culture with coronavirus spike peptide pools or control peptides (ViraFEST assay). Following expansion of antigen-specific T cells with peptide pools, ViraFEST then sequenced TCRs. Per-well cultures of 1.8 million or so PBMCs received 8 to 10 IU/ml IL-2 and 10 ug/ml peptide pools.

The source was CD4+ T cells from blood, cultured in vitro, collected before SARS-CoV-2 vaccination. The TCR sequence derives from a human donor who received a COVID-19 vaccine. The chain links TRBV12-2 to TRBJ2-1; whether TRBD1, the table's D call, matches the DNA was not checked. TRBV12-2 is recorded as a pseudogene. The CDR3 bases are TGTGCAAGTCTGCGGGGGCCAGGGGGTGAGCAGTTCTTC. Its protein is CASLRGPGGEQFF.